This T cell receptor beta chain comes out of a study of immune evolution from preneoplasia to lung adenocarcinoma. About this clone itself: Its antigen is unknown.

Germline V gene sequence: CDR1 SQVTM, CDR2 ANQGSEA. The ends were cut back, 0 bases at V and 13 bases at J, with 7 bases in the middle. The CDR3 sequence is 10 residues long. Only in-frame clones appear in the TCRdb table, and some are missing; sequencing was by immunoSEQ multiplex PCR. Among about 5,700 clones listed, around 85% were seen once. Study outcomes and limitations: Normal lung had the highest top T cell clone frequencies. Clonality was highest in normal lung, lower in later-stage lesions apparently.

The receptor was isolated from a person aged 65 to 79 with lung adenocarcinoma. The rearrangement joins TRBV29-1 to TRBJ2-1, with no clear D. The sample taken for sequencing was FFPE adjacent normal lung tissue. The CDR3 DNA is TGCAGCGTTGAAGAGTCGGAACAGTTCTTC. Encoded protein: CSVEESEQFF.